The entry below gives a single T cell receptor beta chain sequence along with its context. This entry comes from a study of blood T cell repertoires in COVID-19. Profiled with immunoSEQ multiplex PCR; TCRdb holds only in-frame clones, not every one. The sample includes over 250,000 clones, 88% of them seen just once. Germline CDR1 reads SEHNR; CDR2 reads FQNEAQ (reference sequence). The junction had 9 bases not matched to a gene; V was cut back by 4 bases and J by 6 bases. The CDR3 sequence is 15 residues long. The sequence came from a woman in her 30s who had recovered from COVID-19. This chain joins TRBV7-9 and TRBJ2-1; 7 nucleotides align to TRBD1. Sequencing was carried out using PBMCs or T cells enriched from blood (not recorded which). CDR3 DNA: TGTGCCAGCAGCTGGAGCCGACAGGGTTTCAATGAGCAGTTCTTC. Translating it yields CASSWSRQGFNEQFF. Drawing the rest from reference TRBV7-9 and TRBJ2-1, the complete variable domain is DTGVSQNPRHKITKRGQNVTFRCDPISEHNRLYWYRQTLGQGPEFLTYFQNEAQLEKSRLLSDRFSAERPKGSFSTLEIQRTEQGDSAMYLCASSWSRQGFNEQFFGPGTRLTVL.